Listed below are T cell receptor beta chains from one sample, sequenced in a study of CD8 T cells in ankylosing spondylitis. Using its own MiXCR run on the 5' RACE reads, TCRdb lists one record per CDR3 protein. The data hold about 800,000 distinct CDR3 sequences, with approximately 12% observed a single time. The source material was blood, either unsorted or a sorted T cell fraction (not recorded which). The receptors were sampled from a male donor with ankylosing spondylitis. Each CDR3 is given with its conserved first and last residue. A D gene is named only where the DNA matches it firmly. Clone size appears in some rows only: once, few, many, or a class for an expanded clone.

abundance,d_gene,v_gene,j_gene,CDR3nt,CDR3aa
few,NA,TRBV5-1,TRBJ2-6,TGCGCCAGCAGCCCAGATTTCAAGGGGGACTCTGGGGCCAACGTCCTGACTTTC,CASSPDFKGDSGANVLTF
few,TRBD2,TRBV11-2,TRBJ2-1,TGTGCCAGCAGACGGACTAGCGGGAGGTTACCCTACAATGAGCAGTTCTTC,CASRRTSGRLPYNEQFF
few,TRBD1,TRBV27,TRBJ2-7,TGTGCCAGCAGTTTATCGATCTCTTCGCGGCAGGGGGCGAGGGAGCAGTACTTC,CASSLSISSRQGAREQYF
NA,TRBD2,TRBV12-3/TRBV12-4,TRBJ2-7,TGTGCCAGCAGTTTACTGGTAGCGGGAGGATCCTACGAGCAGTACTTC,CASSLLVAGGSYEQYF
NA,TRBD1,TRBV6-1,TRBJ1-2,TGTGCCAGCAGCCTCCGGAACAGGGGCGGCGGCTACACCTTC,CASSLRNRGGGYTF
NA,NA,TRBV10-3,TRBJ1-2,TGTGCCATCAGCAAACCCCCAGGGACGGATCAGGGCTACACCTTC,CAISKPPGTDQGYTF
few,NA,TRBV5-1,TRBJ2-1,TGCGCCAGCAGCTCCATTCCGGCGGGGACGAATGAGCAGTTCTTC,CASSSIPAGTNEQFF
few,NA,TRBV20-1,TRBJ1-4,TGCAGTGCTAGCGTCGGTCCGGGTGAAAAACTGTTTTTT,CSASVGPGEKLFF
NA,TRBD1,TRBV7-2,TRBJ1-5,TGTGCCAGCAGCGACCTCGGGACAGGGGTAGGGCAGCCCCAGCATTTT,CASSDLGTGVGQPQHF
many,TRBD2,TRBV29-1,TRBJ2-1,TGCAGCGCCGGGACTAGCGGGAGGCGGTCCCTTTACAATGAGCAGTTCTTC,CSAGTSGRRSLYNEQFF
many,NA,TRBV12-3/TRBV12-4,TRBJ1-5,TGTGCCAGCAGTTTAGCTAGCAATCAGCCCCAGCATTTT,CASSLASNQPQHF
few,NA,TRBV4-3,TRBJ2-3,TGCGCCAGCAGCCAAGATCCCGGCTCCGGAGATACGCAGTATTTT,CASSQDPGSGDTQYF
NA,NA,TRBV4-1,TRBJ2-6,TGCGCCAGCAGCCAAGGGCCCCGAGATGGGGCCAACGTCCTGACTTTC,CASSQGPRDGANVLTF
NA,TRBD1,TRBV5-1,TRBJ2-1,TGCGCCAGCAATTGGGACAGTCTCTTAGATGAGCAGTTCTTC,CASNWDSLLDEQFF
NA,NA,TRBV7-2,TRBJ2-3,TGTGCCAGCAGCTTAGCCATAAAGGGTCTTTTAGTTAGCACAGATACGCAGTATTTT,CASSLAIKGLLVSTDTQYF
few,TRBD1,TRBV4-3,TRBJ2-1,TGCGCCAGCAGCCAAGATGCGCGGGACAGGGCCAACAATGAGCAGTTCTTC,CASSQDARDRANNEQFF
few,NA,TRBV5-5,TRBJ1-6,TGTGCCAGCAGCGAGGGACCGCGGAACGCTTATAATTCACCCCTCCACTTT,CASSEGPRNAYNSPLHF
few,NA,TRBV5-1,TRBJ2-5,TGCGCCAGCAGCCTATCCCCGGGCCAAGAGACCCAGTACTTC,CASSLSPGQETQYF
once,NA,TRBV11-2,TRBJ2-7,TGTGCCAGCAGCTCCCCTCAGGGTTTCTACGAGCAGTACTTC,CASSSPQGFYEQYF
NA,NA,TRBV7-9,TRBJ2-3,TGTGCCAGCAGCTTAGAAGTATCTAGCACAGATACGCAGTATTTT,CASSLEVSSTDTQYF
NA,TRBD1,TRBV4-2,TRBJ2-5,TGTGCCAGCAGCCAATCGGACAGGGAAGGGGAGACCCAGTACTTC,CASSQSDREGETQYF
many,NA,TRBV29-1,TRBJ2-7,TGCAGCGTTGGTCAAGCCTACGAGCAGTACTTC,CSVGQAYEQYF
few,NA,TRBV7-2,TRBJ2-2,TGTGCCAGCAGCTTAGCGCGGGGCAGGGGGAACACCGGGGAGCTGTTTTTT,CASSLARGRGNTGELFF
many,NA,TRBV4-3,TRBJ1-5,TGCGCCAGCAGCCAGGATCCCCCGCAGGTCAATCAGCCCCAGCATTTT,CASSQDPPQVNQPQHF
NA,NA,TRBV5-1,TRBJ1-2,TGCGCCAGCAGCCCGCTGGTGGCATCAGGGATCTATGGCTACACCTTC,CASSPLVASGIYGYTF
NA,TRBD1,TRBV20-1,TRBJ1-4,TGCAGTGCCAGGCGGGGGGCGACAGGGTATGAAAAACTGTTTTTT,CSARRGATGYEKLFF
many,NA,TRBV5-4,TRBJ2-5,TGTGCCACCCGGGGCTGGCAAGAGACCCAGTACTTC,CATRGWQETQYF
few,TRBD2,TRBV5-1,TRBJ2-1,TGCGCCAGCAGCTTGGTTGGGACTACCTCTCGTGAGCAGTTCTTC,CASSLVGTTSREQFF
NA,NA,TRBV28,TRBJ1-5,TGTGCCAGCAGCTACTCATCGAGGGCTTCTTTT,CASSYSSRASF
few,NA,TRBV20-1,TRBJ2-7,TGCAGTCCCCTAAGGACGGTCTCCTACGAGCAGTACTTC,CSPLRTVSYEQYF
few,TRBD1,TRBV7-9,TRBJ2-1,TGTGCCAGCAGCTTAGCGAGAGGGACAGGGCTCGACAATGAGCAGTTCTTC,CASSLARGTGLDNEQFF
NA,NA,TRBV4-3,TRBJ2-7,TGCGCCAGCAGCCAACGCTTGGGGCTAGGAGAGCAGTACTTC,CASSQRLGLGEQYF
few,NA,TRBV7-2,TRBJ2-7,TGTGCCAGCAGGCCGGGCAGGTCCCCCTACGAGCAGTACTTC,CASRPGRSPYEQYF
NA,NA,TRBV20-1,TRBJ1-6,TGCAGTGCCGGACCCCCCCATCGGAAGCATTCACCCCTCCACTTT,CSAGPPHRKHSPLHF
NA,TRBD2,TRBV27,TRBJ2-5,TGTGCCAGCAGGGCCCTAGCGGGGGCCCCGACGGAGACCCAGTACTTC,CASRALAGAPTETQYF
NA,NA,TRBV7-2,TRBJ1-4,TGTGCCAGCAGCCTCCTGGGGACCTTAAGGGAAAAACTGTTTTTT,CASSLLGTLREKLFF
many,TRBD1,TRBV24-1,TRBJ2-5,TGTGCCACCAGTGATCCCCAGGGGGCTGGGGAGACCCAGTACTTC,CATSDPQGAGETQYF
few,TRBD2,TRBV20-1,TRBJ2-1,TGCAGTGCTAGAGAGCCGGGGGTAGCGGGAGGGAATGAGCAGTTCTTC,CSAREPGVAGGNEQFF
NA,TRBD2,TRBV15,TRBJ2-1,TGTGCCACCAGCAGAGATCCATTGGGACTAGCGTACAATGAGCAGTTCTTC,CATSRDPLGLAYNEQFF
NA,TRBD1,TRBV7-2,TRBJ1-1,TGTGCCAGCAGCTCGGGACAGCCCGGGAACACTGAAGCTTTCTTT,CASSSGQPGNTEAFF
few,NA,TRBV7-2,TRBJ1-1,TGTGCCAGCAGCCCCTTGGGCACCACTGAAGCTTTCTTT,CASSPLGTTEAFF
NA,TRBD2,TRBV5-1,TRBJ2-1,TGCGCCAGCAGCGCGTCTAGCGGGTCCTTACATTTGACCTACAATGAGCAGTTCTTC,CASSASSGSLHLTYNEQFF
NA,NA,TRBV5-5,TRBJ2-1,TGTGCCAGCAGCTTGGGGGCAGCCTTTTACAATGAGCAGTTCTTC,CASSLGAAFYNEQFF
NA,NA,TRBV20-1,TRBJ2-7,TGCAGTGCCGAAGGTGGAACAGGGACCTACGAGCAGTACTTC,CSAEGGTGTYEQYF
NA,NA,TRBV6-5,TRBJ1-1,TGTGCCAGCAGTTACGGCCGGGGGAACAATGAAGCTTTCTTT,CASSYGRGNNEAFF
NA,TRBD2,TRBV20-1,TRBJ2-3,TGCAGTGCACCGACTAGCGGGGAATCAGATACGCAGTATTTT,CSAPTSGESDTQYF
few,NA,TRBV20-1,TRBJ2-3,TGCAGTGTTGGGGGGGCGGCTGATACGCAGTATTTT,CSVGGAADTQYF
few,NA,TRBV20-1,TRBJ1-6,TGCAGTGCTAGGGTTGGTCCCTCGGATTCACCCCTCCACTTT,CSARVGPSDSPLHF
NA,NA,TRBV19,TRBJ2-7,TGTGCCAGTAGAACCGGGCAGAACGAGCAGTACTTC,CASRTGQNEQYF
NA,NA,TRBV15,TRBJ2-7,TGTGCCACCAGCAGAGGGGGGAACGAGCAGTACTTC,CATSRGGNEQYF
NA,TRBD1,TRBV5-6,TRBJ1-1,TGTGCCAGCATCAATGCCCTACACAGGGGTGGAGACACTGAAGCTTTCTTT,CASINALHRGGDTEAFF
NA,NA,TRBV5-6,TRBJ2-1,TGTGCCAGCAGCCCCTTACACTTGTCCGGGGCAGTTTCCTACAATGAGCAGTTCTTC,CASSPLHLSGAVSYNEQFF
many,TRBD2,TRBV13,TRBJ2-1,TGTGCCAGCAGCTACGGGGGACTAGGAACTGAGCAGTTCTTC,CASSYGGLGTEQFF
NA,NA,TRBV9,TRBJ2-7,TGTGCCAGCAGCTCATCACGGACAGCCTACGAGCAGTACTTC,CASSSSRTAYEQYF
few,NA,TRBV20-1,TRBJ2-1,TGCAGCGCGGCCATTCCGAGCTCCTACAATGAGCAGTTCTTC,CSAAIPSSYNEQFF
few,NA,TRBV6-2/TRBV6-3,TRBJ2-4,TGTGCCAGCCGCGGGGACGGCACAAACATTCAGTACTTC,CASRGDGTNIQYF